What follows is one T cell receptor (beta chain) and its context. The data were obtained in a study of OX40 agonist ivuxolimab in advanced cancers. Data came from immunoSEQ multiplex PCR; TCRdb stores just in-frame clones and leaves some out. The sample lists tens of thousands of clones, roughly 82% occurring once. The CDR3 has 13 residues. Germline assignment: CDR1 SGHTA and CDR2 FQGNSA. V lost 0 bases and J lost 6, with 9 bases in between. The rearrangement uses TRBV7-2 and TRBJ2-7; D might be TRBD2 (6 bases). The source is an adult with an advanced solid tumor such as melanoma, head and neck, liver or kidney cancer. Source: CD4+ or CD8+ T cells sorted from blood, taken in a trial of the OX40 agonist ivuxolimab. The CDR3 reads CASSLALAGEQYF. CDR3 in DNA: TGTGCCAGCAGCTTAGCACTAGCAGGCGAGCAGTACTTC.